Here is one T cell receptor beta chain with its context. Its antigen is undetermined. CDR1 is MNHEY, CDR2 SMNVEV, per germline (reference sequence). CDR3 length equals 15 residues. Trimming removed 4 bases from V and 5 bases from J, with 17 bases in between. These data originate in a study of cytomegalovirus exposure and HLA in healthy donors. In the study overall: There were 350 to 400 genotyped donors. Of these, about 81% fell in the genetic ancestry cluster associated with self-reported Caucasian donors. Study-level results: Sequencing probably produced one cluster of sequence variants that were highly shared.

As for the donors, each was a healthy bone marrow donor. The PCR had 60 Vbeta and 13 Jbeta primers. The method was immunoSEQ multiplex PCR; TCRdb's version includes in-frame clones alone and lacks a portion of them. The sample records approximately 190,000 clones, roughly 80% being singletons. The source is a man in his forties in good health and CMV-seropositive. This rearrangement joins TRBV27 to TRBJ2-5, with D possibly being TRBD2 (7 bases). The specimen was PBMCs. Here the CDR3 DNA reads TGTGCCAGCAGTTCTGGGGAGGGGGGTTTGGAGACCCAGTACTTC. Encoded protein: CASSSGEGGLETQYF.